The 2 T cell receptor beta chains in this list originate from one sample, sequenced in a study of T cell responses to AZD1222 COVID-19 vaccine. Clones were sequenced by immunoSEQ multiplex PCR, and TCRdb holds only the in-frame ones, with some missing. The sample records 120,000 to 150,000 clones, around 90% being singletons. The sample in question was peripheral blood, obtained 28 days after the second dose of the MenACWY control vaccine. These receptor sequences come from an adult who received the MenACWY meningococcal vaccine as a control.

This clone was seen just once. This chain joins TRBV19 and TRBJ2-7; D might be TRBD2 (7 bases). Trimming removed 4 bases at V and 4 bases at J, with 14 bases between. Germline CDR1 reads LNHDA; CDR2 reads SQIVND (reference sequence). The CDR3 spans 14 residues. The DNA of the CDR3 is TGTGCCAGTAGTAGCGGGGGCGCTTTATACGAGCAGTACTTC. Its protein is CASSSGGALYEQYF.

In this sample, this clone turned up once. The chain couples TRBV2 to TRBJ1-5; maybe TRBD1 (5 bases). The CDR3 is 14 residues long. V gave up 2 bases and J gave up 0 bases, with 5 bases separating them. Per the germline V gene, CDR1 is SNHLY and CDR2 is FYNNEI. The DNA of the CDR3 is TGTGCCAGCAGTGAAAGGGGTAGCAATCAGCCCCAGCATTTT. Amino acids: CASSERGSNQPQHF. Variable domain in full (rest from reference TRBV2 and TRBJ1-5): EPEVTQTPSHQVTQMGQEVILRCVPISNHLYFYWYRQILGQKVEFLVSFYNNEISEKSEIFDDQFSVERPDGSNFTLKIRSTKLEDSAMYFCASSERGSNQPQHFGDGTRLSIL.